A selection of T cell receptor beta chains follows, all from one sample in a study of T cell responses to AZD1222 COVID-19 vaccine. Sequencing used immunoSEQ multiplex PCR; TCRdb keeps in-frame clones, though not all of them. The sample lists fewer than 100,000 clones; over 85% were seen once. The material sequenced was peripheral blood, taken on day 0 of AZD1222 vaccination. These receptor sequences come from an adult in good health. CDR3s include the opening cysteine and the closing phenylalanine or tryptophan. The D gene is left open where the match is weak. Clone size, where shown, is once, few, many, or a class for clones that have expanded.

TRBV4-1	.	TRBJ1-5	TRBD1	TGCGCCAGCAGCCGAAACGCCGGGACAGGCATAAGTCAGCCCCAGCATTTT	CASSRNAGTGISQPQHF
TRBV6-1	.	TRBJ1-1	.	TGTGCCAGCAGTGAAGCGCCAGGGCAAACTGAAGCTTTCTTT	CASSEAPGQTEAFF
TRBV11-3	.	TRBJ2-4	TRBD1	TGTGCCAGCAGCTTAGGGGACAGGGACGACATTCAGTACTTC	CASSLGDRDDIQYF
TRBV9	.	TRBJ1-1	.	TGTGCCAGCAGCGTAGGGGCAGACTTTGAAGCTTTCTTT	CASSVGADFEAFF
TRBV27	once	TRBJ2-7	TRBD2	TGTGCCAGCAGTTATAGGGGTGCGGGAGTATTGGACGAGCAGTACTTC	CASSYRGAGVLDEQYF
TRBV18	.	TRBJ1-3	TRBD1	TGTGCCAGCTCACCACCGGGACAGGTGACCTTCGCGGCTGGAAACACCATATATTTT	CASSPPGQVTFAAGNTIYF
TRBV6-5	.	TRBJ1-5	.	TGTGCCAGCAGTTCATCTACAGGGTCTTTCCAGCCCCAGCATTTT	CASSSSTGSFQPQHF
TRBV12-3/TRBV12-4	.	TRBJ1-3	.	TGTGCCAGCATTACAAATGCTGGAAACACCATATATTTT	CASITNAGNTIYF
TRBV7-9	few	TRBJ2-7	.	TGTGCCAGCAGCCCCGGGAACTCCTACGAGCAGTACTTC	CASSPGNSYEQYF
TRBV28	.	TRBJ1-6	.	TGTGCCAGCAGCCCCGATATGTCTAATAATTCACCCCTCCACTTT	CASSPDMSNNSPLHF
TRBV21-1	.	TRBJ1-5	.	TGTGCCAGCAGCAAATCCGGGGGCGGAGATCAGCCCCAGCATTTT	CASSKSGGGDQPQHF
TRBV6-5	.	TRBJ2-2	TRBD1	TGTGCCAGCAAGGGACAGCAAACCGGGGAGCTGTTTTTT	CASKGQQTGELFF
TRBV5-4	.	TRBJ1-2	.	TGTGCCAGCAGCCCACAGGGTCCTAACTATGGCTACACCTTC	CASSPQGPNYGYTF
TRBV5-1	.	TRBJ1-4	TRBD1	TGCGCCAGCAGCTGGGACAGCCAAGAAAAACTGTTTTTT	CASSWDSQEKLFF